This T cell receptor beta chain was sequenced for a study of CD8+CD57+ T cells in acquired aplastic anemia. TCR beta VDJ and CDR3 were profiled, and genomic DNA was the template. TCRdb passed the reads through MiXCR, listing each CDR3 protein once. The repertoire holds roughly 260,000 distinct CDR3 sequences, with 45% to 50% as singletons. This clonotype was counted ten times or more. Its target is not known. Patients sequenced had flow cytometry evidence of CD8+CD57+ cell expansion. The V end was cut by 1 base, the J end by 5 bases, with 21 bases between. The germline CDR1 and CDR2 sequences are SGHTA and FQGNSA. The CDR3 has 18 residues. Study-wide findings and caveats: With respect to CD8+ Simpson's diversity, patients and controls did not differ significantly.

Sequencing used sorted CD4+, CD8+, or CD8+CD57+ T cells (not recorded which) from PBMCs. The source of this sequence is a human donor with aplastic anemia. The chain employs TRBV7-2 and TRBJ2-1, with TRBD1 as a possible D gene (5 bases). The CDR3 DNA sequence: TGTGCCAGCAGCTTAGATTTCAGGGTAGCAGTACCTAACAATGAGCAGTTCTTC. It specifies CASSLDFRVAVPNNEQFF.